This is a list of T cell receptor beta chains from one sample in a study of T cells in Graves' hyperthyroidism and ophthalmopathy. TCRdb itself ran the multiplex PCR reads through MiXCR, one entry per CDR3 protein. The sample includes around 570,000 distinct CDR3 sequences, 20% of them seen just once. The specimen was blood. All receptors come from a man aged 40-55 years with Graves' ophthalmopathy. Each CDR3 is given with its conserved first and last residue. The D gene is left open where the match is weak. Rows give clone size only sometimes, using once, few, many, or a class for an expanded clone.

size	V	J	D	CDR3	DNA
few	TRBV30	TRBJ1-6	.	CAWSKEINSPLHF	TGTGCCTGGAGTAAAGAGATTAATTCACCCCTCCACTTT
few	TRBV20-1	TRBJ2-5	TRBD2	CSADSSGREETQYF	TGCAGTGCCGATTCTAGCGGGAGGGAAGAGACCCAGTACTTC
many	TRBV28	TRBJ1-2	TRBD1	CATRQGPFGYTF	TGTGCCACTCGACAGGGACCGTTTGGCTACACCTTC
.	TRBV4-2	TRBJ1-4	TRBD1	CASSQRPGTGIGEKLFF	TGTGCCAGCAGCCAACGTCCCGGGACAGGGATCGGTGAAAAACTGTTTTTT
few	TRBV6-1	TRBJ2-5	.	CASTPNRAYQETQYF	TGTGCCAGCACTCCTAACAGGGCGTACCAAGAGACCCAGTACTTC
few	TRBV20-1	TRBJ2-3	.	CSASPRAPNTDTQYF	TGCAGTGCTTCCCCGCGCGCCCCTAACACAGATACGCAGTATTTT
few	TRBV6-8	TRBJ2-3	.	CASTWTATDTQYF	TGTGCCTCCACCTGGACGGCCACAGATACGCAGTATTTT
few	TRBV7-9	TRBJ1-2	.	CASSLAQLNYGYTF	TGTGCCAGCAGCTTAGCACAGTTAAACTATGGCTACACCTTC
few	TRBV30	TRBJ1-5	.	CAWSVTGQPQHF	TGTGCCTGGAGTGTAACCGGCCAGCCCCAGCATTTT
.	TRBV29-1	TRBJ2-3	TRBD2	CSVAPGLAGDTQYF	TGCAGCGTTGCCCCGGGACTAGCGGGAGATACGCAGTATTTT
.	TRBV19	TRBJ1-3	.	CASGQRSGNTIYF	TGTGCCAGCGGACAACGCTCTGGAAACACCATATATTTT
few	TRBV6-1	TRBJ2-1	.	CASSEFHEQFF	TGTGCCAGCAGTGAATTCCATGAGCAGTTCTTC
.	TRBV9	TRBJ2-3	.	CASSVKSASADTQYF	TGTGCCAGCAGCGTAAAGTCGGCGTCTGCAGATACGCAGTATTTT
.	TRBV9	TRBJ1-2	.	CASSVVDDGLYGYTF	TGTGCCAGCAGCGTAGTCGATGACGGACTCTATGGCTACACCTTC
.	TRBV20-1	TRBJ1-5	.	CSAKDSLGNQPQHF	TGCAGTGCTAAGGACAGCCTTGGCAATCAGCCCCAGCATTTT
few	TRBV7-9	TRBJ2-7	.	CASSSRHAATYEQYF	TGTGCCAGCAGCTCCCGACACGCGGCTACCTACGAGCAGTACTTC
.	TRBV20-1	TRBJ2-7	TRBD1	CSASRPGQGAYEQYF	TGCAGTGCTTCCAGGCCGGGACAGGGGGCCTACGAGCAGTACTTC